A selection of T cell receptor beta chains follows, all from one sample in a study of blood T cell repertoires in COVID-19. Sequenced by immunoSEQ multiplex PCR; TCRdb stores in-frame clones only, minus some. The sample includes some 170,000 clones, around 80% of them seen just once. Sequencing input: peripheral blood. The receptors were sampled from a woman aged 70-85 years with acute or convalescent COVID-19. The CDR3 runs from the conserved cysteine through the conserved F or W. The D gene is left open where the match is weak. Clone size is stated in some rows and not others, as once, few, many or a class when expanded.

D gene,J gene,clone size,V gene,CDR3 DNA,CDR3 protein
TRBD1,TRBJ1-2,.,TRBV10-3,TGTGCCATCAGTGATAGGACAGGGAACTATGGCTACACCTTC,CAISDRTGNYGYTF
TRBD2,TRBJ2-3,.,TRBV4-1,TGCGCCACAAACCGACTAGCGGGGAGCACAGATACGCAGTATTTT,CATNRLAGSTDTQYF
TRBD1,TRBJ1-4,few,TRBV3-1/TRBV3-2,TGTGCCAGCAGCCTCCAGGGGGAAATAGAAAAACTGTTTTTT,CASSLQGEIEKLFF
TRBD1,TRBJ1-4,.,TRBV6-5,TGTGCCAGCAGTCGGGACAGGGGGCTTGAAAAACTGTTTTTT,CASSRDRGLEKLFF
.,TRBJ2-1,.,TRBV4-1,TGCGCCAGCAGCCCGCAGTCGGGGGGCCTCGGCAATGAGCAGTTCTTC,CASSPQSGGLGNEQFF
.,TRBJ2-2,.,TRBV24-1,TGTGCCACCAGTGCTCCCGACAAAGGTTCCACCGGGGAGCTGTTTTTT,CATSAPDKGSTGELFF
.,TRBJ2-7,once,TRBV10-3,TGTGCCATCAGTGAGTCGAAACTAGCTCCCTACGAGCAGTACTTC,CAISESKLAPYEQYF
TRBD1,TRBJ1-2,.,TRBV19,TGTGCCAGTAGTCCTCGGGACAGGGTGCGCTATGGCTACACCTTC,CASSPRDRVRYGYTF
.,TRBJ1-1,.,TRBV9,TGTGCCAGCAGCCGGGGGGCAGGGAACACTGAAGCTTTCTTT,CASSRGAGNTEAFF
.,TRBJ2-3,.,TRBV5-1,TGCGCCAGCAGCTTGGCCGAACGGGGTAAAGATACGCAGTATTTT,CASSLAERGKDTQYF
.,TRBJ1-5,.,TRBV7-2,TGTGCCAGCAGTTCAGAGTCAGGGCCCCAGCATTTT,CASSSESGPQHF
.,TRBJ1-5,.,TRBV10-3,TGTGCCATCGGAGGGTCAGGCAATCAGCCCCAGCATTTT,CAIGGSGNQPQHF
TRBD1,TRBJ2-7,.,TRBV18,TGTGCCAGCTCACCGATCGGGACAGGTGACTCCTCGATCCCCTACGAGCAGTACTTC,CASSPIGTGDSSIPYEQYF
TRBD1,TRBJ1-2,.,TRBV2,TGTGCCAGCAGTGAAGCGCGTAACAGGGGGTATGGCTACACCTTC,CASSEARNRGYGYTF
TRBD2,TRBJ2-1,.,TRBV5-1,TGCGCCAGCAGCTCCGGGACTAGCGGGAGAGGTTACAATGAGCAGTTCTTC,CASSSGTSGRGYNEQFF
TRBD1,TRBJ2-6,.,TRBV5-6,TGTGCCAGCAGCGGTTTTGGACAGGGGGCGTATGGGGCCAACGTCCTGACTTTC,CASSGFGQGAYGANVLTF
.,TRBJ2-2,.,TRBV6-6,TGTGCCAGCAGTTACCCAATCGGCGAGGGCGGGGAGCTGTTTTTT,CASSYPIGEGGELFF
.,TRBJ1-1,once,TRBV11-2,TGTGCCAGCAGCTTAGAACGGGGGATCGCTGAAGCTTTCTTT,CASSLERGIAEAFF
.,TRBJ2-4,.,TRBV6-4,TGTGCCAGCAGTGTAGACATGGGAGACATTCAGTACTTC,CASSVDMGDIQYF
.,TRBJ1-6,once,TRBV7-2,TGTGCCAGCAGCTTGGCAGGGAATTATAATTCACCCCTCCACTTT,CASSLAGNYNSPLHF
.,TRBJ2-2,.,TRBV2,TGTGCCAGCAGTCAAGACGGAGCGAACACCGGGGAGCTGTTTTTT,CASSQDGANTGELFF
.,TRBJ1-5,.,TRBV19,TGTGCCAGTAGTCTCCGATCCGGGAATCAGCCCCAGCATTTT,CASSLRSGNQPQHF
.,TRBJ2-1,.,TRBV19,TGTGCCAGTGATCCTGGGGGGTACAATGAGCAGTTCTTC,CASDPGGYNEQFF
.,TRBJ2-3,.,TRBV5-1,TGCGCCAGCAGCTCCGAGGCCGGCACAGATACGCAGTATTTT,CASSSEAGTDTQYF
.,TRBJ1-1,.,TRBV18,TGTGCCAGCTCACTCCAGGTGAACACTGAAGCTTTCTTT,CASSLQVNTEAFF
TRBD1,TRBJ1-2,.,TRBV9,TGTGCCAGCAGCTCGTCCGGGACAGGGGCACGGGGATATGGCTACACCTTC,CASSSSGTGARGYGYTF
.,TRBJ2-7,few,TRBV6-2/TRBV6-3,TGTGCCAGCAGTTACTCGAGTCAAACGGGGTCCTACGAGCAGTACTTC,CASSYSSQTGSYEQYF
TRBD1,TRBJ1-6,.,TRBV5-5,TGTGCCAGCAGCCGGGACAGGGTAGACGGAGGCTCCTATAATTCACCCCTCCACTTT,CASSRDRVDGGSYNSPLHF
.,TRBJ2-7,.,TRBV6-6,TGTGCCAGCAGTTACTCGGTCAGTTCGATCTCCTACGAGCAGTACTTC,CASSYSVSSISYEQYF
.,TRBJ1-6,.,TRBV2,TGTGCCAGCGTAGTACAGGAGAATTCACCCCTCCACTTT,CASVVQENSPLHF
.,TRBJ2-2,.,TRBV6-4,TGTGCCACTCGAGGGCAGATGGACACCGGGGAGCTGTTTTTT,CATRGQMDTGELFF
TRBD2,TRBJ2-2,.,TRBV7-7,TGTGCTAGCAGCTCTGGACTAGCGGGGGGAAGCGGGGAGCTGTTTTTT,CASSSGLAGGSGELFF
TRBD2,TRBJ2-1,few,TRBV15,TGTGCCACCAGCGGGGGGGGCTCCTACAATGAGCAGTTCTTC,CATSGGGSYNEQFF
TRBD1,TRBJ1-2,.,TRBV6-5,TGTGCCAGCAGTTACGGGACAGGGGCTCTTTATGGCTACACCTTC,CASSYGTGALYGYTF
.,TRBJ1-1,few,TRBV2,TGTGCCAGCACTGGAGTTGGCAGCATGAACACTGAAGCTTTCTTT,CASTGVGSMNTEAFF
.,TRBJ1-3,.,TRBV12-3/TRBV12-4,TGTGCCAGCAGCCCCTCCCGAAACACCATATATTTT,CASSPSRNTIYF
.,TRBJ2-3,.,TRBV7-9,TGTGCCAGCAGCCCCTCCCTAGTAGCAGATACGCAGTATTTT,CASSPSLVADTQYF
TRBD1,TRBJ2-3,.,TRBV3-1/TRBV3-2,TGTGCCAGCAGCCCCCCCGGGACAGGGGGGGATACGCAGTATTTT,CASSPPGTGGDTQYF
TRBD1,TRBJ2-7,.,TRBV11-2,TGTGCCAGCAGCCCTCGGACAGGCCCATCGAACTACGAGCAGTACTTC,CASSPRTGPSNYEQYF
TRBD2,TRBJ2-1,.,TRBV3-1/TRBV3-2,TGTGCCAGCAGCCAGCCAGGACTAGCGGGAGTTGGAAATGAGCAGTTCTTC,CASSQPGLAGVGNEQFF
.,TRBJ1-1,.,TRBV10-3,TGTGCCACCAAGCTTGGAGGCCTCATGAACACTGAAGCTTTCTTT,CATKLGGLMNTEAFF
TRBD1,TRBJ1-2,.,TRBV19,TGTGCCAGTAGTATTGAGCCGGGACAGGGTGGCTACACCTTC,CASSIEPGQGGYTF
.,TRBJ1-2,.,TRBV3-1/TRBV3-2,TGTGCCAGCAGCCAATGGGCGACTAACTATGGCTACACCTTC,CASSQWATNYGYTF